A single sample is the source of the 3 T cell receptor beta chains below, sequenced in a study of Ad26.COV2.S vaccination and SARS-CoV-2 variants. This table comes from immunoSEQ multiplex PCR, and its TCRdb copy is limited to in-frame clones, with some not included. This table has 320,000 or so clones, roughly nine tenths appearing once. Treatment here: around 19 received Ad26.COV2.S at low or high dose, single or two shots; 5 received placebo; per-sample allocation not given. Repertoires come from day 63 after the first vaccine or placebo injection. Sequencing was performed on peripheral blood, taken in a trial of Ad26.COV2.S vaccine versus placebo. These receptors originate from a person between 18 and 60 years old who received the Ad26.COV2.S COVID-19 vaccine or a placebo.

The rearrangement uses TRBV7-9 and TRBJ1-3; weak D call: TRBD1 (5 bases). Germline-derived CDR1 and CDR2 are SEHNR and FQNEAQ (reference sequence). The germline V and J ends were trimmed by 2 bases and 2 bases, with 16 bases remaining between them. The CDR3 runs 17 residues. Written as DNA, the CDR3 is TGTGCCAGCAGCTTACCTGCGTGGCAGGGAACTGGAAACACCATATATTTT. Amino acid sequence: CASSLPAWQGTGNTIYF.

This clone was seen only a few times. The chain carries TRBV4-3 and TRBJ1-1; 7 bases map to TRBD1. J was trimmed by 10 bases and V by 0 bases; bases with no gene match: 11. The CDR3 spans 15 residues. Germline CDR1 LGHNA, CDR2 YSLEER. CDR3 coding DNA: TGCGCCAGCAGCCAAGAGACAGGGTCTGGGGGAGGAGCTTTCTTT. It is translated as CASSQETGSGGGAFF.

The chain carries TRBV18 and TRBJ1-2, with 7 bases lining up with TRBD1. V shed 5 bases and J 5 bases; nucleotides not matched to a gene: 8. This CDR3 is built from 14 residues. CDR1 KGHSH and CDR2 LQKENI come from the germline V gene. The CDR3 spells CASSAGPTGYGYTF. The CDR3 DNA reads as TGTGCCAGCTCAGCGGGCCCGACAGGGTATGGCTACACCTTC.